There are many counts of the clone carrying this TCR beta chain. The CDR3 is cut off 3 residues early in the read; its end comes from the germline J gene. The sample belongs to a study of T cell clonality in common variable immunodeficiency. Sequenced by immunoSEQ multiplex PCR; TCRdb stores in-frame clones only, minus some. Singletons are absent from the sample, which has 42,000 or so clones. This CDR3 has 17 residues. The germline V gene has CDR1 SGHDN and CDR2 FVKESK. J lost 2 bases, V lost 4 bases, and 8 bases had no gene match. Material for sequencing was peripheral blood mononuclear cells. This TCR came from a person aged 18-70 years in good health. The V and J genes are TRBV14 and TRBJ2-3, with TRBD2 matching over 11 bases. The CDR3 is CASSPTGTSGYTDTQYF. The DNA read from the CDR3 is TGTGCCAGCAGCCCGACGGGGACTAGCGGATACACAGATACG.